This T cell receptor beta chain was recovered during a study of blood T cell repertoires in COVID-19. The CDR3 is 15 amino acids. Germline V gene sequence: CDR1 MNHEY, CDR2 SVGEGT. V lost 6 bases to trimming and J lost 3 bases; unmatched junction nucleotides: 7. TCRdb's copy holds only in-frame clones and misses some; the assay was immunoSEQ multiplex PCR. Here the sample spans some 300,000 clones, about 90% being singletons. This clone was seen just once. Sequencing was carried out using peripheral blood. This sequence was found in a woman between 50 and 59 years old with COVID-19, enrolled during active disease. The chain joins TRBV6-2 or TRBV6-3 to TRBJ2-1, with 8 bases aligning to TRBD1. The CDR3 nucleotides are TGTGCCAGCAGCCCCGGACAGGGAGGCTACAATGAGCAGTTCTTC. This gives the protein CASSPGQGGYNEQFF.